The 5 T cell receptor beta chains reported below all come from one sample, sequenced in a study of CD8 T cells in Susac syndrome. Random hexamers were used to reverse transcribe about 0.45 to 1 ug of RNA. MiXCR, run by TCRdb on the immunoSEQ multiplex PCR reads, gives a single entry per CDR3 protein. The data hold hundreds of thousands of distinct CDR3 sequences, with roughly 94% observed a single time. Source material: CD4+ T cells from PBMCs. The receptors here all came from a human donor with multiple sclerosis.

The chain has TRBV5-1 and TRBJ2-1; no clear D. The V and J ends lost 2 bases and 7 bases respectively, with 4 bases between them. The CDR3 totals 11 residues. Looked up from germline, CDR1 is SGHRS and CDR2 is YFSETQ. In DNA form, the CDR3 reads TGCGCCAGCAGCTTCGATAATGAGCAGTTCTTC. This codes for CASSFDNEQFF.

The CDR3 sequence: CATSRVRRMNTEAFF. The CDR3 DNA reads TGTGCCACCAGCAGAGTCCGACGGATGAACACTGAAGCTTTCTTT. V is TRBV15 and J is TRBJ1-1; D gene ambiguous. In germline, CDR1 is LNHNV, CDR2 YYDKDF (reference sequence). The CDR3 runs to 15 residues. The V end lost 1 base, the J end lost 0 bases, and 9 bases lay between the germline ends.

As DNA, the CDR3 is TGTGCCAGCAGCCAAATGAGGAACACCCTTACAGATACGCAGTATTTT. Translated: CASSQMRNTLTDTQYF. The chain couples TRBV4-2 to TRBJ2-3; the D is unclear. The CDR3 contains 16 residues. Trimming cost V 2 bases and J 3 bases, with 15 bases left between them. Germline lookup yields CDR1 LGHNA and CDR2 YNFKEQ.

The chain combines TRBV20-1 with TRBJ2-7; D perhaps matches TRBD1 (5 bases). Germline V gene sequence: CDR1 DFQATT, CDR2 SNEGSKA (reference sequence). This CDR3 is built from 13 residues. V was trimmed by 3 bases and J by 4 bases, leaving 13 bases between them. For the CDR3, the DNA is TGCAGTGCTAGCAACCAGGGCACGTACGAGCAGTACTTC. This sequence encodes CSASNQGTYEQYF.

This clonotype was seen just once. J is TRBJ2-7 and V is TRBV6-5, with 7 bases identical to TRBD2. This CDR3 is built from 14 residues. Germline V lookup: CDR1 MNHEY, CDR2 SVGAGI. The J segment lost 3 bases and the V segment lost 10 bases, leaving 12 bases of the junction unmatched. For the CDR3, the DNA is TGTGCCACCACCGTGGCTGGGACTAACTACGAGCAGTACTTC. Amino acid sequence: CATTVAGTNYEQYF.